Presented here are 20 T cell receptor beta chains from one specimen sequenced in a study of blood T cell repertoires in COVID-19. Here immunoSEQ multiplex PCR was the method, and the copy in TCRdb shows in-frame clones only, minus some. Here the sample spans approximately 75,000 clones, 88% being singletons. Sequencing was done on a sample of peripheral blood. The receptors were sampled from a man aged 50 or older with acute or convalescent COVID-19.

V and J are TRBV3-1 (or the pseudogene TRBV3-2) and TRBJ1-2; 7 bases match TRBD1. Germline values: CDR1 LGHDT, CDR2 YNNKEL (reference sequence). V lost 0 bases, J lost 3 bases, and 13 bases stayed unmatched. The CDR3 contains 18 residues. CDR3: CASSQELGGTVYDYGYTF. CDR3 nucleotides: TGTGCCAGCAGCCAAGAGTTAGGGGGGACAGTGTATGACTATGGCTACACCTTC.

This chain joins TRBV11-2 and TRBJ2-5; D gene uncertain. Germline V CDR1 and CDR2: SGHAT, FQNNGV. This CDR3 is built from 11 residues. Trimming left V 8 bases short and J 1 base short, with 5 bases between. CDR3 residues: CASGTQETQYF. CDR3 coding DNA: TGTGCCAGCGGCACCCAAGAGACCCAGTACTTC.

This rearrangement joins TRBV15 to TRBJ1-5, with TRBD1 matching over 7 bases. The CDR3 runs to 15 residues. Germline lookup yields CDR1 LNHNV and CDR2 YYDKDF (reference sequence). The V segment lost 1 base and the J segment 3 bases; nucleotides outside the gene matches: 3. CDR3 amino acids: CATSRGGQDNQPQHF. The CDR3 nucleotides read TGTGCCACCAGCAGAGGAGGACAGGACAATCAGCCCCAGCATTTT. The variable domain in full, completed from reference TRBV15 and TRBJ1-5, reads DAMVIQNPRYQVTQFGKPVTLSCSQTLNHNVMYWYQQKSSQAPKLLFHYYDKDFNNEADTPDNFQSRRPNTSFCFLDIRSPGLGDTAMYLCATSRGGQDNQPQHFGDGTRLSIL.

V and J are TRBV19 and TRBJ2-5; TRBD2 agrees at 8 bases. The CDR3 totals 15 residues. V was clipped by 3 bases and J by 5 bases; unmatched bases: 8. Germline-derived CDR1 and CDR2 are LNHDA and SQIVND (reference sequence). This CDR3 reads CASSMGIAGLETQYF. For the CDR3, the DNA is TGTGCCAGTAGTATGGGGATAGCGGGGCTTGAGACCCAGTACTTC.

This clone occurred a few times. The rearrangement uses TRBV2 and TRBJ2-7; D unresolved. The length of the CDR3 is 15 residues. Germline lookup yields CDR1 SNHLY and CDR2 FYNNEI. V dropped 1 base and J dropped 1 base, with 11 bases sitting between them. The CDR3 coding sequence is TGTGCCAGCAGTGAAGTACGGTTGACTTCCTACGAGCAGTACTTC. Translating gives CASSEVRLTSYEQYF.

The V gene is TRBV9, the J gene TRBJ2-2, with D possibly being TRBD1 (6 bases). The CDR3 loop spans 15 amino acids. Germline V gene lookup returns CDR1 SGDLS and CDR2 YYNGEE. Trimming removed 0 bases at V and 2 bases at J, with 8 bases between. Written as DNA, the CDR3 is TGTGCCAGCAGCGTAGAGGGGGATAACACCGGGGAGCTGTTTTTT. Its protein is CASSVEGDNTGELFF. The complete variable domain, with remaining parts taken from reference TRBV9 and TRBJ2-2, reads DSGVTQTPKHLITATGQRVTLRCSPRSGDLSVYWYQQSLDQGLQFLIQYYNGEERAKGNILERFSAQQFPDLHSELNLSSLELGDSALYFCASSVEGDNTGELFFGEGSRLTVL.

V is TRBV10-2 and J is TRBJ1-2; possibly TRBD1 for D (6 bases). V was trimmed by 5 bases and J by 2 bases, leaving 15 bases between them. The CDR3 is 15 amino acids. Germline CDR1 is WSHSY and CDR2 is SAAADI. DNA for the CDR3: TGCGCCAGCAGTTATGGACAGCTTATGAACTATGGCTACACCTTC. This translates into CASSYGQLMNYGYTF.

This chain joins TRBV4-1 and TRBJ1-2; D perhaps matches TRBD1 (6 bases). This CDR3 is 15 amino acids long. The V gene lost 0 bases and the J gene lost 3 bases, with 11 bases spanning the gap. The germline gives CDR1 MGHRA, CDR2 YSYEKL. The CDR3 sequence: CASSQEEQGHYGYTF. The CDR3 bases are TGCGCCAGCAGCCAAGAAGAACAGGGACACTATGGCTACACCTTC.

This clone occurred a few times. The chain joins TRBV14 to TRBJ1-2, with D maybe TRBD1 (5 bases). The germline V gene encodes CDR1 SGHDN and CDR2 FVKESK. Trimming pared 3 bases from V and 3 bases from J, leaving 20 bases between. The CDR3 consists of 17 residues. CDR3 coding DNA: TGTGCCAGCAGCCACTTTTCCCTCGGGGGGGAAGACTATGGCTACACCTTC. This codes for CASSHFSLGGEDYGYTF.

The chain combines TRBV7-9 with TRBJ1-1; D is undetermined. Germline CDR1 reads SEHNR; CDR2 reads FQNEAQ (reference sequence). Between the trimmed V and J ends, which lost 3 bases and 0 bases, there was a span of 8 bases. CDR3 length equals 14 residues. The CDR3 region is CASSFGHLNTEAFF. The CDR3 nucleotides read TGTGCCAGCAGCTTTGGGCACTTGAACACTGAAGCTTTCTTT. Looking up the rest from reference TRBV7-9 and TRBJ1-1 gives the full variable domain: DTGVSQNPRHKITKRGQNVTFRCDPISEHNRLYWYRQTLGQGPEFLTYFQNEAQLEKSRLLSDRFSAERPKGSFSTLEIQRTEQGDSAMYLCASSFGHLNTEAFFGQGTRLTVV.

The chain carries TRBV25-1 and TRBJ2-7; D not resolved. The germline V gene encodes CDR1 MGHDK and CDR2 SYGVNS. The CDR3 extends over 11 amino acids. Trimming took 5 bases from V and 1 from J, leaving 3 bases between them. The CDR3 DNA reads TGTGCCAGCAGTCTTTCCTACGAGCAGTACTTC. Translation: CASSLSYEQYF.

V usage is TRBV10-3 and J usage is TRBJ2-7, with 11 bases matching TRBD1. The CDR3 is 14 residues long. V dropped 6 bases and J dropped 2; count of bases not matched to a gene: 3. Germline V gives CDR1 ENHRY, CDR2 SYGVKD. CDR3 amino acids: CAIRGQGGPYEQYF. CDR3 coding DNA: TGTGCCATCAGGGGACAGGGGGGACCCTACGAGCAGTACTTC.

V usage is TRBV25-1 and J usage is TRBJ1-1; D may be TRBD1 (5 bases). The CDR3 length is 14 residues. The V gene lost 1 base and the J gene lost 6 bases, with 12 bases spanning the gap. CDR1 and CDR2 from the germline V gene are MGHDK and SYGVNS. The CDR3 DNA reads TGTGCCAGCAGTGAATCGTGGCGGGGGTCTGAAGCTTTCTTT. This encodes CASSESWRGSEAFF.

V and J are TRBV5-1 and TRBJ2-3; D remains ambiguous. Trimming shortened V by 5 bases and J by 0 bases, and 4 bases separated the two germline ends. Germline V lookup: CDR1 SGHRS, CDR2 YFSETQ. The CDR3 sequence is 12 residues long. CDR3 bases: TGCGCCAGCAGTCAGAGCACAGATACGCAGTATTTT. Protein: CASSQSTDTQYF.

The genes are TRBV24-1 and TRBJ2-1; TRBD2 agrees at 10 bases. The J segment lost 9 bases and the V segment lost 6 bases, leaving 7 bases of the junction unmatched. The CDR3 has 14 amino acids. CDR1 is KGHDR and CDR2 is SFDVKD in the germline V gene. The CDR3 here is CATSKSGGAGEQFF. As DNA, the CDR3 is TGTGCCACCAGTAAAAGCGGGGGGGCCGGTGAGCAGTTCTTC.

The chain is built from TRBV11-2 and TRBJ1-3; D might be TRBD1 (6 bases). V lost 5 bases, J lost 3 bases, and 14 bases lay in between. This CDR3 region has 15 residues. Germline CDR1 SGHAT, CDR2 FQNNGV. This CDR3 reads CASSKSQGVGNTIYF. In nucleotides, the CDR3 is TGTGCCAGCAGCAAATCACAGGGTGTTGGAAACACCATATATTTT. Combining the CDR3 with reference TRBV11-2 and TRBJ1-3 gives the whole variable domain EAGVAQSPRYKIIEKRQSVAFWCNPISGHATLYWYQQILGQGPKLLIQFQNNGVVDDSQLPKDRFSAERLKGVDSTLKIQPAKLEDSAVYLCASSKSQGVGNTIYFGEGSWLTVV.

The chain combines TRBV9 with TRBJ1-2; TRBD1 aligns across 9 bases. With 2 bases clipped from V and 6 bases from J, the junction kept 8 bases outside the gene matches. This CDR3 comprises 15 residues. Germline V gene sequence: CDR1 SGDLS, CDR2 YYNGEE. The CDR3 is CASSVFGGQGDGYTF. The DNA for the CDR3 is TGTGCCAGCAGCGTCTTCGGGGGACAGGGAGATGGCTACACCTTC.

The CDR3 protein is CASSQGTGDNYGYTF. CDR3 bases: TGTGCCAGCAGCCAAGGGACAGGGGATAACTATGGCTACACCTTC. The chain recombines TRBV7-3 with TRBJ1-2; 10 nucleotides match TRBD1. In germline, CDR1 is SGHTA, CDR2 FQGTGA. The CDR3 length is 15 residues. Trimming removed 5 bases from V and 1 base from J; junction bases left unmatched: 4. Full variable domain (outside the CDR3, taken from reference TRBV7-3 and TRBJ1-2): GAGVSQTPSNKVTEKGKYVELRCDPISGHTALYWYRQSLGQGPEFLIYFQGTGAADDSGLPNDRFFAVRPEGSVSTLKIQRTERGDSAVYLCASSQGTGDNYGYTFGSGTRLTVV.

This chain links TRBV27 with TRBJ2-1, with D perhaps TRBD1 (6 bases). V dropped 0 bases and J dropped 8 bases, with 11 bases sitting between them. Germline-derived CDR1 and CDR2 are MNHEY and SMNVEV (reference sequence). CDR3 length: 14 amino acids. Written as DNA, the CDR3 is TGTGCCAGCAGTTTATCTTTACAGGGCGATGAGCAGTTCTTC. This sequence encodes CASSLSLQGDEQFF.

The chain employs TRBV7-6 and TRBJ1-1, with 8 bases lining up with TRBD1. The germline V gene encodes CDR1 SGHVS and CDR2 FNYEAQ. This CDR3 has 15 residues. The junction had 9 bases not matched to a gene; V was cut back by 4 bases and J by 5 bases. The CDR3 coding sequence is TGTGCCAGCAGCTCCCGCCTTACAGGGGGGACTGAAGCTTTCTTT. Residues: CASSSRLTGGTEAFF.